The 14 T cell receptor beta chains given below trace back to one sample, sequenced in a study of technical replicates of blood from a handful of donors. Profiled with immunoSEQ multiplex PCR; TCRdb holds only in-frame clones, not every one. The sample holds about 56,000 clones, 90% to 95% seen once. Source material: PBMCs. These receptors all stem from a human donor in good health. Some clones in this sample may be carry-over from other donors' samples.

CDR3 sequence (DNA): TGTGCCAGCAGCTTAATGCAGGGCACTGAAGCTTTCTTT. It codes for CASSLMQGTEAFF. The genes are TRBV7-2 and TRBJ1-1; maybe TRBD1 (5 bases). With 2 bases removed from V and 4 bases from J, the gap between germline ends came to 8 bases. The CDR3 length is 13 residues. CDR1 SGHTA and CDR2 FQGNSA come from the germline V gene.

This clone was seen only once. The chain uses TRBV27 and TRBJ2-1; 7 positions match TRBD2. V trimming: 0 bases; J trimming: 4 bases; junction bases outside the gene matches: 9. The CDR3 runs to 17 residues. Germline lookup yields CDR1 MNHEY and CDR2 SMNVEV (reference sequence). The CDR3 region is CASSLSISGDYYNEQFF. The CDR3, as DNA: TGTGCCAGCAGTTTATCGATAAGTGGGGACTATTACAATGAGCAGTTCTTC.

The rearrangement links TRBV11-2 to TRBJ2-3; D not certain. The germline V and J ends were trimmed by 5 bases and 7 bases, with 7 bases remaining between them. Germline V gives CDR1 SGHAT, CDR2 FQNNGV. The length of the CDR3 is 11 residues. The DNA of the CDR3 is TGTGCCAGCAGCCCCCAAAATACGCAGTATTTT. Translation: CASSPQNTQYF.

This chain joins TRBV4-3 and TRBJ2-5; TRBD2 matches 8 bases. The CDR3 is made up of 16 amino acids. Germline V gene data show CDR1 as LGHNA and CDR2 as YSLEER. V lost 0 bases and J lost 4; bases outside the gene matches: 7. The CDR3 sequence: CASSQDRGGNGETQYF. The CDR3 DNA follows: TGCGCCAGCAGCCAAGATCGGGGGGGCAATGGAGAGACCCAGTACTTC.

This rearrangement joins TRBV10-3 to TRBJ1-2, with a weak D call TRBD1 (6 bases). The CDR3 length is 16 residues. CDR1 ENHRY and CDR2 SYGVKD come from the germline V gene. V was shortened by 3 bases and J by 3 bases, with 17 bases between the two germline ends. The CDR3 reads CAISDPTGKGDYGYTF. Written as DNA, the CDR3 is TGTGCCATCAGTGACCCGACAGGAAAAGGGGACTATGGCTACACCTTC.

V and J are TRBV5-6 and TRBJ2-1, with D possibly being TRBD2 (6 bases). CDR1 SGHDT and CDR2 YYEEEE come from the germline V gene. V gave up 7 bases and J gave up 7 bases, with 21 bases separating them. This CDR3 comprises 15 residues. This CDR3 reads CASCYSSVRWNEQFF. Here the CDR3 DNA reads TGTGCCAGCTGTTATTCTAGCGTAAGGTGGAATGAGCAGTTCTTC.

This chain uses TRBV5-6 with TRBJ2-1; TRBD2 aligns across 7 bases. Germline CDR1 SGHDT, CDR2 YYEEEE. With V trimmed by 1 base and J by 8 bases, 6 bases remained unmatched. This CDR3 region has 14 residues. CDR3 in amino acids: CASSLFTSDHEQFF. The CDR3 nucleotides read TGTGCCAGCAGCTTGTTCACTAGCGACCATGAGCAGTTCTTC.

The chain carries TRBV10-3 and TRBJ2-2; the match to TRBD1 covers 8 bases. The CDR3 covers 13 residues. Per germline, CDR1 ENHRY and CDR2 SYGVKD. J was trimmed by 9 bases and V by 6 bases; bases with no gene match: 6. The CDR3 loop is CAISPGQGRELFF. The CDR3 DNA reads as TGTGCCATCAGCCCAGGACAGGGTAGGGAGCTGTTTTTT.

The chain employs TRBV7-9 and TRBJ1-4; TRBD1 matches 8 bases. With 3 bases clipped from V and 5 bases from J, the junction kept 2 bases outside the gene matches. Germline V gene data show CDR1 as SEHNR and CDR2 as FQNEAQ (reference sequence). The CDR3 extends over 14 amino acids. For the CDR3, the DNA is TGTGCCAGCAGCTTGGGACAGGTCAATGAAAAACTGTTTTTT. Its protein product is CASSLGQVNEKLFF.

In its sample, this clone was seen a few times. The J gene is TRBJ1-1, the V gene TRBV30; 8 bases are a match to TRBD1. CDR1 and CDR2 from the germline V gene are GTSNPN and SVGIG (reference sequence). Losses at the gene ends were 5 bases for V and 11 bases for J; bases not matched to a gene: 7. The CDR3 sequence is 11 residues long. Here the CDR3 DNA reads TGTGCCTGGGGCACAGGGGGTTACGCTTTCTTT. Translating gives CAWGTGGYAFF. Looking up the rest from reference TRBV30 and TRBJ1-1 gives the full variable domain: SQTIHQWPATLVQPVGSPLSLECTVEGTSNPNLYWYRQAAGRGLQLLFYSVGIGQISSEVPQNLSASRPQDRQFILSSKKLLLSDSGFYLCAWGTGGYAFFGQGTRLTVV.

This rearrangement joins TRBV5-4 to TRBJ2-7; D perhaps matches TRBD1 (5 bases). The CDR3 has 15 amino acids. The V and J ends lost 4 bases and 3 bases respectively, with 17 bases between them. From germline, CDR1 is SGHNT and CDR2 YYREEE (reference sequence). The CDR3 DNA is TGTGCCAGCAGCCGATCAGGGTCCCTCGACTACGAGCAGTACTTC. Protein sequence: CASSRSGSLDYEQYF.

J is TRBJ1-1 and V is TRBV6-4, with 11 positions matching TRBD1. Looked up from germline, CDR1 is MRHNA and CDR2 is SNTAGT. This CDR3 is built from 15 residues. Trimming took 2 bases from V and 4 from J; bases not matched to a gene: 3. The CDR3: CASSDGQGATTEAFF. For the CDR3, the DNA is TGTGCCAGCAGTGACGGACAGGGGGCGACCACTGAAGCTTTCTTT.

This chain joins TRBV6-6 and TRBJ1-2, with 8 bases that match TRBD1. CDR1 and CDR2 from the germline V gene are MNHNY and SVGAGI (reference sequence). Trimming at V came to 2 bases and at J to 4 bases, leaving 6 bases not matched to a gene. CDR3 length equals 15 residues. The CDR3 region is CASSYQDRVVYGYTF. DNA for the CDR3: TGTGCCAGCAGTTACCAGGACAGGGTCGTCTATGGCTACACCTTC.

The chain's CDR3 is CASSPDGAGANVLTF. The CDR3 region has the DNA TGTGCCAGCTCTCCGGACGGGGCTGGGGCCAACGTCCTGACTTTC. The chain employs TRBV6-4 and TRBJ2-6; a possible D gene is TRBD2 (5 bases). Per the germline V gene, CDR1 is MRHNA and CDR2 is SNTAGT. This CDR3 region has 15 residues. Trimming removed 8 bases from V and 2 bases from J, with 13 bases in between.